The rows below give T cell receptor beta chains drawn from one sample of a study of blood T cell repertoires in COVID-19. Assay: immunoSEQ multiplex PCR; the TCRdb copy retains only in-frame clones and omits some. In the table there are fewer than 350,000 clones, just over 85% of which are singletons. The material sequenced was PBMCs or T cells enriched from blood (not recorded which). These receptors all come from a woman aged 40 to 49 with acute COVID-19. Both conserved end residues are part of each CDR3. The order of the fields is V gene, J gene, D gene, clone size, CDR3 DNA, CDR3 protein. D genes are given only for firm matches. Some rows mark clone size as missing; the rest say once, few, many or name a class of expanded clone.

TRBV7-9	TRBJ2-3	TRBD1	-	TGTGCCAGCAGCTTAGAGAGGACAGGGGACACAGATACGCAGTATTTT	CASSLERTGDTDTQYF
TRBV3-1/TRBV3-2	TRBJ2-2	-	-	TGTGCCAGCAGCCAAGGCCGGAGAACCCAGGGCGGGGAGCTGTTTTTT	CASSQGRRTQGGELFF
TRBV10-3	TRBJ2-7	TRBD1	-	TGTGCCATCAGAACAACAGGGGGTAACGAGCAGTACTTC	CAIRTTGGNEQYF
TRBV12-3/TRBV12-4	TRBJ2-5	TRBD1	few	TGTGCCAGCAGAACCACAGGGGCCGAGACCCAGTACTTC	CASRTTGAETQYF
TRBV12-3/TRBV12-4	TRBJ1-5	-	-	TGTGCCAGCAGCTGGGAACCGGGACAGCCCCAGCATTTT	CASSWEPGQPQHF
TRBV12-3/TRBV12-4	TRBJ1-1	-	once	TGTGCCAGCAGTTTGGGGGGTGTGGGTGAAGCTTTCTTT	CASSLGGVGEAFF
TRBV28	TRBJ2-7	-	-	TGTGCCAGCAGTTGGAGGGACTCATTAACCTACGAGCAGTACTTC	CASSWRDSLTYEQYF
TRBV9	TRBJ1-2	-	-	TGTGCCAGCAGCAGACAGGAGTTCTATGGCTACACCTTC	CASSRQEFYGYTF
TRBV25-1	TRBJ2-1	TRBD2	-	TGTGCCAGCAGTGAATTCGGCGGGGGCTACAATGAGCAGTTCTTC	CASSEFGGGYNEQFF
TRBV21-1	TRBJ1-5	-	-	TGTGCCAGCAGCAAAGTTAGTCAGCCCCAGCATTTT	CASSKVSQPQHF
TRBV19	TRBJ1-1	-	-	TGTGCCAGTATTCTGGAGGGTCTCCGCGGAAACACTGAAGCTTTCTTT	CASILEGLRGNTEAFF
TRBV19	TRBJ1-2	-	-	TGTGCCAGTAGTATAGGGGGGGGCTATGGCTACACCTTC	CASSIGGGYGYTF
TRBV7-9	TRBJ1-1	-	-	TGTGCCAGCAGCTTAGTGGCAGGGGTTCCTGAAGCTTTCTTT	CASSLVAGVPEAFF
TRBV4-2	TRBJ1-1	TRBD1	once	TGTGCCAGCAGCCAAGAGGGACAGGGGAACACTGAAGCTTTCTTT	CASSQEGQGNTEAFF
TRBV10-3	TRBJ1-3	TRBD1	-	TGTGCCTCTACAGGGGACACTGGAAACACCATATATTTT	CASTGDTGNTIYF